Shown below are 27 T cell receptor beta chains from a single sample sequenced in a study of blood T cell repertoires in COVID-19. The repertoire was sequenced with immunoSEQ multiplex PCR; TCRdb's copy has only in-frame clones and lacks some. The sample yields 96,000 or so clones, 90% to 95% seen once. Sequenced input: peripheral blood. The receptors come from a man in his 60s with acute or convalescent COVID-19.

The chain employs TRBV11-1 and TRBJ2-2; D unclear. With 1 base removed from V and 1 base from J, the gap between germline ends came to 7 bases. The CDR3 extends over 15 amino acids. Germline CDR1 reads SGHAT; CDR2 reads FQDESV (reference sequence). The CDR3 DNA sequence: TGTGCCAGCAGCTTAGTGGGCCTGAACACCGGGGAGCTGTTTTTT. Encoded protein: CASSLVGLNTGELFF.

The chain has TRBV18 and TRBJ2-7; D may be TRBD2 (5 bases). Germline V gene data show CDR1 as KGHSH and CDR2 as LQKENI. With 3 bases removed from V and 3 bases from J, the gap between germline ends came to 9 bases. This CDR3 is 13 amino acids long. DNA for the CDR3: TGTGCCAGCTCACCGCAGGAGGACTACGAGCAGTACTTC. Translation gives CASSPQEDYEQYF.

The chain is built from TRBV2 and TRBJ1-5; D not resolved. In germline, CDR1 is SNHLY, CDR2 FYNNEI. The CDR3 loop spans 15 amino acids. The germline V and J ends were trimmed by 4 bases and 0 bases, with 10 bases remaining between them. In nucleotides, the CDR3 is TGTGCCAGCAGTGTAACCGGGGATAGCAATCAGCCCCAGCATTTT. Its translation: CASSVTGDSNQPQHF.

V usage is TRBV5-4 and J usage is TRBJ2-7, with TRBD1 identical over 8 bases. Trimming cost V 0 bases and J 0 bases; bases outside gene matches: 2. The CDR3 extends over 15 amino acids. The germline gives CDR1 SGHNT, CDR2 YYREEE (reference sequence). Written as DNA, the CDR3 is TGTGCCAGCAGCTTGGGACAGGGGAACTCCTACGAGCAGTACTTC. Amino acids: CASSLGQGNSYEQYF.

The genes are TRBV4-3 and TRBJ1-5; D gene uncertain. Germline values: CDR1 LGHNA, CDR2 YSLEER. The CDR3 consists of 15 residues. The V gene lost 0 bases and the J gene lost 3 bases, with 9 bases spanning the gap. The DNA for the CDR3 is TGCGCCAGCAGCCAAGAATCGGACTTCAATCAGCCCCAGCATTTT. This translates into CASSQESDFNQPQHF.

This chain connects TRBV28 to TRBJ2-5; 7 positions agree with TRBD2. CDR3 size: 14 residues. Germline values: CDR1 MDHEN, CDR2 SYDVKM. The trim removed 2 bases at V and 5 bases at J, leaving 5 bases unmatched. The CDR3 here is CASSLVGRGETQYF. CDR3 nucleotide sequence: TGTGCCAGCAGTTTAGTTGGGAGGGGTGAGACCCAGTACTTC. Together with reference TRBV28 and TRBJ2-5, the CDR3 gives the full variable domain: DVKVTQSSRYLVKRTGEKVFLECVQDMDHENMFWYRQDPGLGLRLIYFSYDVKMKEKGDIPEGYSVSREKKERFSLILESASTNQTSMYLCASSLVGRGETQYFGPGTRLLVL.

The gene calls are TRBV19 and TRBJ2-3; TRBD1 aligns across 7 bases. The CDR3 consists of 14 residues. Trimming took 7 bases from V and 4 from J; bases not matched to a gene: 8. From germline, CDR1 is LNHDA and CDR2 SQIVND (reference sequence). The CDR3, as DNA: TGTGCCAGTACCCCAGGGGGAATCGCAGATACGCAGTATTTT. Amino acid sequence: CASTPGGIADTQYF.

The chain links TRBV19 to TRBJ1-5, with D unclear. The V end was cut by 5 bases, the J end by 4 bases, with 15 bases between. This CDR3 comprises 15 residues. Germline CDR1 and CDR2: LNHDA and SQIVND (reference sequence). The CDR3 loop is CASSAEAVGNQPQHF. The DNA for the CDR3 is TGTGCCAGTAGTGCGGAGGCAGTGGGTAATCAGCCCCAGCATTTT.

This CDR3 is CSVEVGSGRTDTQYF. As DNA, the CDR3 is TGCAGCGTTGAAGTGGGTAGCGGACGCACAGATACGCAGTATTTT. The V call is TRBV29-1, the J call TRBJ2-3; TRBD2 is a possible D gene (6 bases). The CDR3 contains 15 residues. V lost 1 base to trimming and J lost 1 base, with 12 bases between them. Germline CDR1 and CDR2: SQVTM and ANQGSEA.

The chain has TRBV5-1 and TRBJ1-4; a possible D gene is TRBD1 (6 bases). CDR1 is SGHRS and CDR2 is YFSETQ in the germline V gene. This CDR3 is built from 16 residues. Trimming took 3 bases from V and 0 from J, leaving 12 bases between them. The CDR3 loop reads CASSSVQGSTNEKLFF. The CDR3 DNA is TGCGCCAGCAGCTCCGTACAGGGTTCAACTAATGAAAAACTGTTTTTT. The whole variable domain, remainder taken from reference TRBV5-1 and TRBJ1-4, is KAGVTQTPRYLIKTRGQQVTLSCSPISGHRSVSWYQQTPGQGLQFLFEYFSETQRNKGNFPGRFSGRQFSNSRSEMNVSTLELGDSALYLCASSSVQGSTNEKLFFGSGTQLSVL.

The chain links TRBV28 to TRBJ1-5; 11 bases match TRBD1. This CDR3 comprises 16 residues. V trimming: 7 bases; J trimming: 2 bases; junction bases outside the gene matches: 7. Germline V lookup: CDR1 MDHEN, CDR2 SYDVKM. CDR3 DNA sequence: TGTGCCAGCACTGTACCGGGACAGGGGGGCAATCAGCCCCAGCATTTT. Amino acid sequence: CASTVPGQGGNQPQHF.

This clone was seen just once. The V call is TRBV6-6, the J call TRBJ1-1, with D possibly being TRBD1 (6 bases). Trimming cost V 7 bases and J 3 bases, with 12 bases left between them. Germline V gives CDR1 MNHNY, CDR2 SVGAGI (reference sequence). CDR3 length equals 13 residues. The CDR3 bases are TGTGCCAGCAAGGAACAGGGAGACACTGAAGCTTTCTTT. Its protein product is CASKEQGDTEAFF.

The CDR3 DNA reads as TGTGCCAGCAGCCGTTGGGCCAATAATTCACCCCTCCACTTT. Residues: CASSRWANNSPLHF. The chain employs TRBV11-3 and TRBJ1-6; D gene unclear. V lost 5 bases and J 5 bases, leaving 10 bases between the germline ends. The CDR3 consists of 14 residues. The germline V gene has CDR1 SGHNT and CDR2 YENEEA.

The gene calls are TRBV3-1 (or the pseudogene TRBV3-2) and TRBJ2-5; TRBD2 aligns across 11 bases. CDR1 and CDR2 (germline): LGHDT, YNNKEL (reference sequence). The trim removed 4 bases at V and 1 base at J, leaving 8 bases unmatched. The CDR3 spans 17 residues. CDR3 sequence: CASSPITSGSSQETQYF. In nucleotides, the CDR3 is TGTGCCAGCAGCCCCATCACTAGCGGGAGTTCCCAAGAGACCCAGTACTTC.

The rearrangement links TRBV5-1 to TRBJ2-1; TRBD2 matches at 10 bases. V shed 8 bases, J shed 7 bases, and the junction held 9 bases outside the gene matches. Germline lookup yields CDR1 SGHRS and CDR2 YFSETQ. The CDR3 runs to 14 residues. The CDR3: CASQLAGSFNEQFF. CDR3 sequence (DNA): TGCGCCAGTCAACTAGCGGGATCGTTTAATGAGCAGTTCTTC.

The chain employs TRBV6-2 or TRBV6-3 and TRBJ2-3; D perhaps matches TRBD2 (5 bases). The germline V and J ends were trimmed by 6 bases and 1 base, with 14 bases remaining between them. The CDR3 has 15 amino acids. CDR1 and CDR2 (germline): MNHEY, SVGEGT. The CDR3 region is CASSTGGSGTDTQYF. Here the CDR3 DNA reads TGTGCCAGCAGCACCGGCGGTAGCGGCACAGATACGCAGTATTTT.

The chain uses TRBV11-2 and TRBJ1-1; the D gene is possibly TRBD1 (5 bases). Germline values: CDR1 SGHAT, CDR2 FQNNGV. The V and J ends lost 6 bases and 2 bases respectively, with 16 bases between them. The CDR3 runs 15 residues. CDR3 amino acids: CASRLRTGSNTEAFF. DNA of the CDR3: TGTGCCAGCAGACTACGAACAGGATCCAACACTGAAGCTTTCTTT.

The chain couples TRBV6-5 to TRBJ1-1; the D gene is possibly TRBD1 (5 bases). V lost 7 bases and J 0 bases, leaving 15 bases between the germline ends. The CDR3 has 15 amino acids. Germline CDR1 reads MNHEY; CDR2 reads SVGAGI. The CDR3 region has the DNA TGTGCCAGCACCGGTAGACAGAATGTGAACACTGAAGCTTTCTTT. As protein: CASTGRQNVNTEAFF.

The chain uses TRBV25-1 and TRBJ2-5; TRBD1 is a possible D gene (5 bases). This CDR3 has 14 amino acids. Trimming removed 4 bases from V and 5 bases from J, with 14 bases in between. Germline V gene lookup returns CDR1 MGHDK and CDR2 SYGVNS. CDR3 residues: CASSVFDSGETQYF. The CDR3 nucleotides read TGTGCCAGCAGTGTTTTCGACAGTGGGGAGACCCAGTACTTC.

The chain employs TRBV29-1 and TRBJ1-1; D is possibly TRBD1 (6 bases). Between the trimmed V and J ends, which lost 5 bases and 3 bases, there was a span of 13 bases. Germline loops: CDR1 SQVTM, CDR2 ANQGSEA. The CDR3 contains 13 residues. CDR3 sequence: CSVLQGLHTEAFF. The CDR3 coding sequence is TGCAGCGTTTTACAGGGTTTACACACTGAAGCTTTCTTT.

This chain uses TRBV6-2 or TRBV6-3 with TRBJ2-5; D may be TRBD2 (6 bases). Germline V CDR1 and CDR2: MNHEY, SVGEGT. CDR3 length: 16 residues. Trimming stripped 0 bases from V and 1 base from J, with 12 bases between. The CDR3: CASSYSAGPTQETQYF. The CDR3 region has the DNA TGTGCCAGCAGTTACTCGGCGGGGCCTACCCAAGAGACCCAGTACTTC.

This chain links TRBV13 with TRBJ1-1; D may be TRBD1 (6 bases). Per germline, CDR1 PRHDT and CDR2 FYEKMQ (reference sequence). V lost 4 bases and J lost 1, with 10 bases in between. The length of the CDR3 is 14 residues. The CDR3 here is CASSSTTGNTEAFF. In DNA, the CDR3 is TGTGCCAGCAGCTCCACGACAGGGAACACTGAAGCTTTCTTT.

The chain combines TRBV9 with TRBJ1-3; the D gene is possibly TRBD1 (5 bases). Germline CDR1 is SGDLS and CDR2 is YYNGEE. V was trimmed by 0 bases and J by 0 bases, leaving 10 bases between them. This CDR3 is built from 16 residues. For the CDR3, the DNA is TGTGCCAGCAGCGTAGAACCAGGGCCCTCTGGAAACACCATATATTTT. This translates into CASSVEPGPSGNTIYF.

This clone was counted a few times. The rearrangement uses TRBV6-5 and TRBJ1-5; possible D gene TRBD1, 6 bases. This CDR3 has 13 amino acids. V dropped 6 bases and J dropped 4 bases, with 10 bases sitting between them. CDR1 is MNHEY and CDR2 is SVGAGI in the germline V gene. CDR3 bases: TGTGCCAGCAGAGTAGACAGGAATCAGCCCCAGCATTTT. This codes for CASRVDRNQPQHF.

This chain uses TRBV15 with TRBJ2-2, with 7 nucleotides matching TRBD1. Trimming cost V 3 bases and J 6 bases; bases outside gene matches: 19. The germline gives CDR1 LNHNV, CDR2 YYDKDF (reference sequence). The CDR3 is 19 amino acids. CDR3 loop: CATSRATGVGRGVAGELFF. The CDR3 nucleotides are TGTGCCACCAGCAGGGCAACAGGGGTAGGTCGTGGTGTCGCCGGGGAGCTGTTTTTT.

The table lists this clone with a count of one. The rearrangement links TRBV9 to TRBJ2-1; 8 bases map to TRBD2. Germline CDR1 reads SGDLS; CDR2 reads YYNGEE. This CDR3 region has 16 residues. Unmatched junction bases numbered 10, after V lost 1 base and J lost 7 bases. The DNA for the CDR3 is TGTGCCAGCAGCGTAATGTCCAGCGGGAGTTTAAATGAGCAGTTCTTC. It encodes CASSVMSSGSLNEQFF. Based on the CDR3 plus reference TRBV9 and TRBJ2-1, the full variable domain is DSGVTQTPKHLITATGQRVTLRCSPRSGDLSVYWYQQSLDQGLQFLIQYYNGEERAKGNILERFSAQQFPDLHSELNLSSLELGDSALYFCASSVMSSGSLNEQFFGPGTRLTVL.

This chain links TRBV28 with TRBJ1-4, with unresolved D. V was trimmed by 10 bases and J by 10 bases, leaving 13 bases between them. The CDR3 loop spans 11 amino acids. CDR1 is MDHEN, CDR2 SYDVKM, per germline. In DNA, the CDR3 is TGTGCCATCCTCGGTCCCGGAAAACTGTTTTTT. Residues: CAILGPGKLFF.